The present T cell receptor beta chain was sequenced within a study of long-term antiretroviral therapy in people with HIV (dated by TCRdb to 2022 to 2024). Describing the broader study: The earliest samples were collected roughly a decade before the 2015 WHO recommendation for immediate ART, at a time when ART was usually postponed until CD4 counts fell. Among the roughly 30 participants with HIV, eleven to twelve were female. From some 28 adults with confirmed HIV infection, the cohort provided 150 to 200 cryopreserved PBMC samples, gathered serially across a mean of about six years (range 1-12). Whether ART initiation and durable HIV suppression were associated with changes in peripheral blood TRB repertoire composition and diversity was tested in a retrospective serial study. No cross-contamination during QIAcube processing was seen in test extractions of a monoclonal T-cell line run alongside a few dozen polyclonal samples. On the study overall, not on this receptor specifically: Owing to limited PBMC availability, only the TCR beta chain was sequenced, without alpha chain pairing. Samples dated from the mid-2000s to the late 2010s, and the ART regimens used may be less effective than current ones. Inferences about post-ART repertoire changes were limited because no data were available on ART adherence, viral resistance or therapy changes. Because cell numbers in pre-ART samples were limited, unsorted PBMC were profiled instead of sorted CD4+ and CD8+ T cells. HIV repertoires had narrower CDR3 length ranges than controls, and the network structure suggested an antigen-experienced repertoire that shifted only slightly toward naive after ART. ART initiation was associated with a significant increase in TRB diversity, but diversity stayed significantly below transplant donor controls even after long-term ART. Expanded TRB clones identified before ART initiation dominated the repertoire at all time points, although this dominance fluctuated and declined in many PLHIV after ART.

A distance of 10 bases separates the germline ends of V and J, which lose 4 bases and 3 bases respectively. There are 13 amino acids in the CDR3, from cysteine to valine inclusive. The retained sequence is limited to the CDR3, 39 bases, with the frame set at the first base. CDR1 and CDR2, looked up from the germline V gene, are MNHNS and SASEGT. To be included, a participant needed at least one PBMC sample from before ART initiation plus at least two post-ART samples. Every participant with HIV received treatment in the United States of America. Before DNA extraction, cryopreserved samples containing 1-10 million PBMC were thawed and washed. At the time of the earliest PBMC sample, participants with HIV were aged between 23 and 54 years. Each participant contributed PBMC samples from 1-4 timepoints before ART initiation and 2-8 timepoints after ART initiation, with a median of 7 samples. For every participant, serial HIV viral load, CD4+ T-cell count, ART history and demographic data were obtained. A Qiagen kit on a QIAcube was used to extract genomic DNA from unsorted PBMC, with samples processed in batches of 12.

As to this clone: What this receptor recognizes is not known. Base qualities are not provided; no much larger clone lies one nucleotide away.

The immunoSEQ hsTCRB v3.0 assay was used at survey level resolution to sequence the TRB variable region. The target sequencing depth for TRB was roughly 35,000-55,000 T-cell genomes per sample. An Illumina MiSeq with a v3 150-cycle kit was used to sequence the pooled TRB libraries. The original methods were these. Repertoire analysis ran in R within a reproducible Nextflow workflow covering QC, data transformation and analysis. LymphoSeq2, an R package for exploring AIRR-Seq data, was used to implement the custom analyses. A few samples yielding fewer than 5000 total TRB sequences were excluded, leaving over 150 analyzed HIV repertoires. Among the 170 to 200 HIV repertoires that were kept, roughly 59 were collected before ART initiation and some 130 were collected after ART initiation. Each repertoire was downsampled to 5000 TRB nucleotide sequences, and summary statistics were averaged across 100 downsampling iterations. Only TRB sequences with CDR3 regions of at least seven amino acids were retained for analysis. Two measures captured diversity: a Shannon entropy-derived clonality score and the Gini coefficient. Repertoire networks linked the top 5000 CDR3 amino acid sequences whenever two sequences differed by an edit distance of one. Antigen specificity groups and MHC restriction were predicted for TRB CDR3 amino acid sequences with GLIPH2. Known CMV, EBV, HIV or tissue antigen associations were flagged by matching CDR3 amino acid sequences against VDJdb and McPAS-TCR. Pre-ART, post-ART and control groups were compared with Wilcoxon signed-rank tests and Holm-Bonferroni correction. TCRdb took over this immuneACCESS table, retaining in-frame rearrangements with V and J assigned. Such tables are incomplete; in checked studies, under half of the missing clones stem from an unresolved V gene, and the remainder is unexplained. That table gives V, J and clone size, and the DNA gave D and trimming. This sample is represented by roughly 18,000 clones; around 82% of them were singletons. 14% of the sample is held by the ten biggest clonotypes.

The sequence was obtained from a woman younger than 45 with HIV. This sequence uses TRBV6-1 and TRBJ2-7, and possibly TRBD1, on 5 matching bases. This specimen consisted of unsorted PBMCs, obtained 2.9 years after starting antiretroviral therapy. Here is the DNA: TGTGCCAGCAGTGTAAGACAGAACTACGAGCAGTACGTC. Its amino acids are CASSVRQNYEQYV.